Following are 9 T cell receptor beta chains from one sample sequenced in a study of blood T cells in healthy people across ages (dated by TCRdb to 2013 to 2016). Receptor amplification or capture employed 5' RACE. Sequencer: Illumina HiSeq 2500. A second PCR of roughly 7 to 12 cycles was performed with a sample-barcoded 5' primer and a J-beta primer mix. TCRdb itself trimmed the public reads at Q25 with fastp, ran MiXCR and retained productive beta chains. Each entry is one CDR3 protein sequence, shown with its most common DNA and genes. Present in this sample are approximately 800,000 distinct CDR3 sequences, about 55% of which were seen just once. The ten largest clonotypes hold about 42% of the sample. Sequencing used blood. The receptor source for this set is an elderly man in good health.

On this clonotype: An end of the junction does not agree with germline; a read error may underlie this. This chain uses TRBV3-1 with TRBJ1-6, with no clear D. CDR3 size: 15 residues. The germline gives CDR1 LGHDT, CDR2 YNNKEL (reference sequence). CDR3 sequence: CASSRMDSPNSPLHF. The DNA for the CDR3 is TGTGCCAGCAGCCGGATGGATTCTCCTAATTCGCCCCTCCACTTT.

The chain joins TRBV24-1 to TRBJ1-2; D is ambiguous. The CDR3 has 13 amino acids. V lost 4 bases and J lost 2, with 7 bases in between. Germline V gives CDR1 KGHDR, CDR2 SFDVKD. CDR3 DNA sequence: TGTGCCACCAGTGACGGGATAAACTATGGCTACACCTTC. Translated: CATSDGINYGYTF.

The chain uses TRBV2 and TRBJ1-1; TRBD1 is a possible D gene (5 bases). Trimming took 5 bases from V and 1 from J, leaving 14 bases between them. CDR3 length: 15 residues. Germline-derived CDR1 and CDR2 are SNHLY and FYNNEI. Here the CDR3 DNA reads TGTGCCAGCAGTTTTCCGGGACTATCGAACACTGAAGCTTTCTTT. Protein: CASSFPGLSNTEAFF.

The chain carries TRBV5-1 and TRBJ2-1; D could derive from TRBD1 or TRBD2 (5 bases each). Trimming took 0 bases from V and 4 from J, leaving 20 bases between them. Per the germline V gene, CDR1 is SGHRS and CDR2 is YFSETQ. The CDR3 spans 18 residues. CDR3 sequence reads: CASSLGGRDGPQYNEQFF. CDR3 nucleotides: TGCGCCAGCAGCTTGGGGGGCCGGGACGGACCGCAGTACAATGAGCAGTTCTTC.

The rearrangement uses TRBV29-1 and TRBJ2-1; no definite D call. V lost 5 bases to trimming and J lost 12 bases, with 14 bases between them. Germline CDR1 and CDR2: SQVTM and ANQGSEA. The CDR3 is 11 residues long. In DNA, the CDR3 is TGCAGCGTTCTGCTTTCTTTCGGGCAGTTCTTC. Its translation is CSVLLSFGQFF.

The rearrangement links TRBV10-3 to TRBJ2-5; 9 nucleotides match TRBD1. The CDR3 contains 16 residues. Trimming took 4 bases from V and 5 from J; bases not matched to a gene: 11. Per the germline V gene, CDR1 is ENHRY and CDR2 is SYGVKD. CDR3 in DNA: TGTGCCATCAGTGCTTCGGACAGGGGATCTCGGGAGACCCAGTACTTC. Protein product: CAISASDRGSRETQYF.

This clonotype was seen more than once but under ten times. The CDR3 spells CASSFWVFHEQYF. The CDR3 DNA follows: TGCGCCAGCAGCTTTTGGGTCTTCCACGAGCAGTACTTC. The genes are TRBV5-1 and TRBJ2-7; D not certain. Deletions cut 2 bases from V and 5 bases from J, with 11 bases between. This CDR3 is built from 13 residues. The germline V gene encodes CDR1 SGHRS and CDR2 YFSETQ. The variable domain in full, with the rest retrieved from reference TRBV5-1 and TRBJ2-7, is KAGVTQTPRYLIKTRGQQVTLSCSPISGHRSVSWYQQTPGQGLQFLFEYFSETQRNKGNFPGRFSGRQFSNSRSEMNVSTLELGDSALYLCASSFWVFHEQYFGPGTRLTVT.

This rearrangement joins TRBV7-9 to TRBJ2-5; D gene unclear. From germline, CDR1 is SEHNR and CDR2 FQNEAQ (reference sequence). Trimming took 5 bases from V and 4 from J, leaving 14 bases between them. The CDR3 runs 14 residues. DNA of the CDR3: TGTGCCAGCAGCCCCACGGGTTACCGAGAGACCCAGTACTTC. It is translated as CASSPTGYRETQYF.

This clonotype was counted between two and nine times. The chain recombines TRBV7-9 with TRBJ2-5, with D perhaps matching TRBD2 (6 bases). There are 13 residues in the CDR3. Trimming stripped 1 base from V and 7 bases from J, with 10 bases between. CDR1 SEHNR and CDR2 FQNEAQ come from the germline V gene (reference sequence). The DNA of the CDR3 is TGTGCCAGCAGCTTAGACGGGGAGGCGACCCAGTACTTC. Translating gives CASSLDGEATQYF.